The subject of this entry is one TCR beta chain. Its target is not known. The CDR3 has 16 residues. These data originate in a study of T cell responses to AZD1222 COVID-19 vaccine. Regarding the study as a whole: Reports say nearly half of spike-specific TCRs go after unmutated variant regions.

Repertoires were generated with immunoSEQ multiplex PCR, while TCRdb's copy carries only in-frame clones and drops some. Counted here are about 130,000 clones, approximately 87% occurring once; the ten biggest clones make up 10%. The chain couples TRBV21-1 to TRBJ1-5. TRBV21-1 represents a pseudogene. The sample consisted of peripheral blood, taken on day 0 of AZD1222 vaccination. This clonotype was sampled from an adult in good health. The CDR3 reads CAIFGGDHRSNQPQHF. Here the CDR3 DNA reads TGTGCCATCTTTGGGGGGGACCACCGGAGCAATCAGCCCCAGCATTTT.